The next 16 T cell receptor beta chains were all read from a single sample in a study of regulatory T cells in long-lasting Graves disease. The time point is: newly diagnosed GD, antithyroid drugs for less than 3 months. Researchers made the TCR library from RNA that was extracted from PBMCs. CDR3-region Arm-PCR and iRepertoire HTBI primers produced the TCR beta libraries. TCRdb re-called the multiplex PCR reads through MiXCR, storing one row per CDR3 protein. The repertoire holds hundreds of thousands of distinct CDR3 sequences, 15% to 19% seen once, with approximately 21% in the top ten. This sample comprised peripheral blood mononuclear cells (PBMCs), obtained at new diagnosis, from a patient treated with antithyroid drugs. The receptor source for this set is a female donor with Graves disease.

This CDR3 is CATTVAGKPYEQYF. DNA of the CDR3: TGTGCCACGACCGTAGCGGGGAAACCCTACGAGCAGTACTTC. The J gene is TRBJ2-7, the V gene TRBV28; 8 bases align to TRBD2. V was clipped by 10 bases and J by 2 bases; unmatched bases: 10. The CDR3 length is 14 residues. Germline CDR1 MDHEN, CDR2 SYDVKM.

At least ten counts were recorded for this clonotype. The J gene is TRBJ1-5, the V gene TRBV2, with 11 bases fitting TRBD1. The CDR3 has 15 residues. The germline gives CDR1 SNHLY, CDR2 FYNNEI. The J segment lost 6 bases and the V segment lost 7 bases, leaving 8 bases of the junction unmatched. The DNA for the CDR3 is TGTGCCAGCAAATTAGGACAGGGGGCAGTTCAGCCCCAGCATTTT. Translation: CASKLGQGAVQPQHF.

This clonotype has at least ten counts. The gene calls are TRBV12-3 or TRBV12-4 and TRBJ1-5; TRBD1 might be the D (5 bases). The germline V and J ends were trimmed by 4 bases and 3 bases, with 10 bases remaining between them. The CDR3 totals 14 residues. DNA for the CDR3: TGTGCCAGCAGTTCGGGACCATTCAATCAGCCCCAGCATTTT. Protein sequence: CASSSGPFNQPQHF.

This clonotype came up many times. The chain is built from TRBV20-1 and TRBJ2-7; D unresolved. From germline, CDR1 is DFQATT and CDR2 SNEGSKA (reference sequence). V lost 0 bases, J lost 2 bases, and 23 bases lay in between. The CDR3 runs 18 residues. The CDR3 protein is CSARDSRVRALQTYEQYF. Written as DNA, the CDR3 is TGCAGTGCTAGAGATTCACGCGTTAGGGCCCTACAGACCTACGAGCAGTACTTC.

This clonotype was counted only a few times. The chain has TRBV6-5 and TRBJ1-5; D unresolved. The CDR3 sequence is 15 residues long. V shed 0 bases and J shed 2 bases, with 8 bases lying between them. Germline CDR1 MNHEY, CDR2 SVGAGI. CDR3 protein: CASSYSISGNQPQHF. DNA of the CDR3: TGTGCCAGCAGTTACTCGATATCGGGCAATCAGCCCCAGCATTTT.

This clonotype was counted many times. This rearrangement joins TRBV7-9 to TRBJ2-7; D is perhaps TRBD2 (6 bases). Germline V lookup: CDR1 SEHNR, CDR2 FQNEAQ (reference sequence). The CDR3 covers 15 residues. V gave up 3 bases and J gave up 2 bases, with 14 bases separating them. DNA for the CDR3: TGTGCCAGCAGCTTTCAGACTAGTCCAGCCTACGAGCAGTACTTC. Translated, it gives CASSFQTSPAYEQYF. Looking up the rest from reference TRBV7-9 and TRBJ2-7 gives the full variable domain: DTGVSQNPRHKITKRGQNVTFRCDPISEHNRLYWYRQTLGQGPEFLTYFQNEAQLEKSRLLSDRFSAERPKGSFSTLEIQRTEQGDSAMYLCASSFQTSPAYEQYFGPGTRLTVT.

With regard to this clonotype: A single base separates this from a much larger clone, so it may be a read error. The CDR3 spells CAGPDYVQRANTGELFF. CDR3 coding DNA: TGTGCCGGACCAGACTATGTCCAGAGGGCGAACACCGGGGAGCTGTTTTTT. V usage is TRBV7-9 and J usage is TRBJ2-2, with D possibly matching TRBD2 (5 bases). Trimming removed 11 bases at V and 0 bases at J, with 22 bases between. CDR1 and CDR2 from the germline V gene are SEHNR and FQNEAQ (reference sequence). The CDR3 extends over 17 amino acids.

This clonotype was observed at least ten times. J is TRBJ1-2 and V is TRBV28; possible D gene TRBD1, 5 bases. Germline CDR1 MDHEN, CDR2 SYDVKM. Trimming took 5 bases from V and 8 from J, leaving 18 bases between them. This CDR3 has 14 residues. CDR3 DNA sequence: TGTGCCAGCAGTCCCGCACAGGTCTCCAAGGGCTACACCTTC. Protein sequence: CASSPAQVSKGYTF.

This clonotype has a count of ten or more. The genes are TRBV28 and TRBJ2-7; 7 positions match TRBD2. V was pared by 3 bases and J by 3 bases, with 8 bases of the junction left unmatched. Germline V gives CDR1 MDHEN, CDR2 SYDVKM. CDR3 size: 15 residues. In DNA, the CDR3 is TGTGCCAGCAGTTTCGGAGGGCGGGAGCACTACGAGCAGTACTTC. Encoded protein: CASSFGGREHYEQYF.

The sample holds many counts of this clonotype. V usage is TRBV5-1 and J usage is TRBJ2-3; no clear D gene. Germline V CDR1 and CDR2: SGHRS, YFSETQ. V shed 2 bases and J shed 2 bases, with 9 bases lying between them. This CDR3 has 14 residues. CDR3 nucleotides: TGCGCCAGCAGCTTCGGAAGACCCACAGATACGCAGTATTTT. Translating it yields CASSFGRPTDTQYF.

In nucleotides, the CDR3 is TGTGCCATCGGCGGGAGGGTGGAGGGTGAGCAGTTCTTC. Amino acids: CAIGGRVEGEQFF. The rearrangement joins TRBV10-3 to TRBJ2-1, with 9 positions matching TRBD2. The CDR3 extends over 13 amino acids. CDR1 and CDR2 (germline): ENHRY, SYGVKD. The V and J ends lost 8 bases and 9 bases, in that order; junction bases with no gene match: 8.

As regards this clonotype: An end of the junction does not agree with germline; a read error may underlie this. The chain employs TRBV7-2 and TRBJ2-5, with a possible D match to TRBD2 (6 bases). Germline V gene data show CDR1 as SGHTA and CDR2 as FQGNSA. CDR3 length: 15 amino acids. CDR3 DNA: TGCGCCAGCAGCTTCCGGGACTTTAGGCGGGAGACCCAGTACTTC. Translating gives CASSFRDFRRETQYF.

This clonotype was picked up many times. The rearrangement joins TRBV5-1 to TRBJ2-3, with 10 bases that match TRBD1. CDR1 SGHRS and CDR2 YFSETQ come from the germline V gene. CDR3 size: 15 residues. The V segment lost 2 bases and the J segment 6 bases; nucleotides outside the gene matches: 6. CDR3 loop: CASSLRGQGIDTQYF. Written as DNA, the CDR3 is TGCGCCAGCAGCTTAAGGGGACAGGGGATCGATACGCAGTATTTT.

This clonotype turned up a few times. J is TRBJ1-1 and V is TRBV14; tentatively, D is TRBD1 (5 bases). Germline V lookup: CDR1 SGHDN, CDR2 FVKESK. V was trimmed by 8 bases and J by 1 base, leaving 11 bases between them. This CDR3 spans 13 amino acids. CDR3 sequence: CASGAGGNTEAFF. CDR3 coding DNA: TGTGCCAGCGGGGCGGGAGGGAACACTGAAGCTTTCTTT.

Ten or more counts support this clonotype. The chain has TRBV3-1 and TRBJ2-7; 9 positions match TRBD1. CDR1 and CDR2 from the germline V gene are LGHDT and YNNKEL (reference sequence). J gave up 0 bases and V 2 bases, and 11 bases lay outside the gene matches. The CDR3 totals 18 residues. CDR3 sequence: CASSQHLGQGIISYEQYF. The CDR3 nucleotides are TGTGCCAGCAGCCAACATCTGGGACAGGGTATTATCTCCTACGAGCAGTACTTC.

J is TRBJ2-1 and V is TRBV12-3 or TRBV12-4, with 12 bases fitting TRBD2. J lost 7 bases, V lost 6 bases, and 10 bases had no gene match. The CDR3 totals 16 residues. CDR3 DNA: TGTGCCAGCAGCTCGCGGACTAGCGGGATATGGAATGAGCAGTTCTTC. Encoded protein: CASSSRTSGIWNEQFF.